This paragraph reports one T cell receptor beta chain. The data stem from a study of blood T cell repertoires in COVID-19. Profiling relied on immunoSEQ multiplex PCR, and the TCRdb table lists in-frame clones only, not all of them. The table records about 490,000 clones, around 85% of them present only once. The receptor's source is a human donor in a cohort sampled during active COVID-19. Material: peripheral blood.

The CDR3 region is CASSYLGQAYGYTF. CDR3 nucleotides: TGTGCCAGCAGTTACCTGGGACAGGCTTACGGCTACACCTTC. The rearrangement links TRBV6-5 to TRBJ1-2; 8 bases are shared with TRBD1. Germline CDR1 and CDR2: MNHEY and SVGAGI. The CDR3 spans 14 residues. V lost 2 bases, J lost 8 bases, and 7 bases stayed unmatched.